The 9 T cell receptor beta chains listed next were all sequenced from one sample in a study of monozygotic twins with inflammatory bowel disease (dated by TCRdb to the late 2010s). The library relied on 5' RACE. Sequencing instrument: Illumina HiSeq 2500. TCRdb reprocessed the reads, reporting each CDR3 protein sequence once and no DNA. This sample's records show approximately 400,000 distinct CDR3 sequences. The ten largest clones capture 2% to 3% of the sample. The sample comprised blood. All receptors derive from a human donor with ulcerative colitis or Crohn's disease, or a healthy co-twin of an affected twin (not recorded which).

The chain has TRBV20-1 and TRBJ2-7. CDR1 is DFQATT, CDR2 SNEGSKA, per germline (reference sequence). The CDR3 is 17 residues long. CDR3: CSARVLSKGGNWDEQYF.

The chain recombines TRBV20-1 with TRBJ2-1; TCRdb proposes TRBD1, but this gene call is untestable without DNA. CDR1 is DFQATT and CDR2 is SNEGSKA in the germline V gene (reference sequence). The CDR3 has 18 residues. The CDR3 loop reads CSARVLPRMAGAFNEQFF.

J is TRBJ1-1 and V is TRBV28. Germline assignment: CDR1 MDHEN and CDR2 SYDVKM. The CDR3 sequence is 13 residues long. CDR3 loop: CASSPSRSTEAFF.

The rearrangement links TRBV18 to TRBJ1-1; TCRdb outputs TRBD1, but without DNA this stays unchecked. This CDR3 is 16 amino acids long. Germline loops: CDR1 KGHSH, CDR2 LQKENI. The CDR3 spells CASSPGALSLVTEAFF. Based on the CDR3 plus reference TRBV18 and TRBJ1-1, the full variable domain is NAGVMQNPRHLVRRRGQEARLRCSPMKGHSHVYWYRQLPEEGLKFMVYLQKENIIDESGMPKERFSAEFPKEGPSILRIQQVVRGDSAAYFCASSPGALSLVTEAFFGQGTRLTVV.

This chain connects TRBV5-1 to TRBJ1-1. The CDR3 is 15 residues long. The germline V gene encodes CDR1 SGHRS and CDR2 YFSETQ. The CDR3: CASSLDVWLNTEAFF.

The J gene is TRBJ1-3, the V gene TRBV7-9; as DNA is missing, the TRBD1 call by TCRdb cannot be tested. This CDR3 region has 13 residues. Germline V CDR1 and CDR2: SEHNR, FQNEAQ (reference sequence). The chain's CDR3 is CASAFSGGNTIYF. The full variable domain, rest sourced from reference TRBV7-9 and TRBJ1-3, is DTGVSQNPRHKITKRGQNVTFRCDPISEHNRLYWYRQTLGQGPEFLTYFQNEAQLEKSRLLSDRFSAERPKGSFSTLEIQRTEQGDSAMYLCASAFSGGNTIYFGEGSWLTVV.

The genes are TRBV5-1 and TRBJ2-5. The length of the CDR3 is 15 residues. Germline values: CDR1 SGHRS, CDR2 YFSETQ. The CDR3 spells CASSLGIQPQETQYF.

This chain joins TRBV6-5 and TRBJ2-1; the TRBD2 assignment by TCRdb is unverifiable without DNA. CDR1 is MNHEY, CDR2 SVGAGI, per germline. This CDR3 region has 18 residues. The CDR3 protein is CASSYPIAGGSSYNEQFF.

The chain recombines TRBV20-1 with TRBJ2-4; TCRdb gives TRBD1 as the D gene, but with no DNA this cannot be confirmed. Germline V gives CDR1 DFQATT, CDR2 SNEGSKA (reference sequence). This CDR3 is 14 amino acids long. CDR3 region: CTCSKGVELGIQYF.